What follows are 22 T cell receptor beta chains derived from one specimen sequenced in a study of identical twins. TCRdb processed the 5' RACE reads anew with MiXCR; each CDR3 protein has one entry. Here the sample spans nearly 200,000 distinct CDR3 sequences, around a sixth being singletons. These data are also associated with another study on T cells expressing NK-cell markers.

Input material: CD8+ T cells sorted from blood. The receptors originated from a woman in her late teens or twenties in good health.

This clonotype has more than one count but fewer than ten. V is TRBV13 and J is TRBJ1-1; perhaps TRBD1 as D (5 bases). V was trimmed by 5 bases and J by 2 bases, leaving 12 bases between them. The CDR3 covers 14 residues. CDR1 and CDR2 from the germline V gene are PRHDT and FYEKMQ (reference sequence). The CDR3 loop is CASSPPGGNTEAFF. The CDR3 region has the DNA TGTGCCAGCAGCCCTCCGGGGGGAAACACTGAAGCTTTCTTT.

This clonotype came up many times. The chain carries TRBV4-3 and TRBJ2-4; D might be TRBD2 (5 bases). The CDR3 contains 14 residues. Germline-derived CDR1 and CDR2 are LGHNA and YSLEER. V lost 0 bases, J lost 7 bases, and 10 bases lay in between. In nucleotides, the CDR3 is TGCGCCAGCAGCCAAGATGGAGGAGAGAACATTCAGTACTTC. Translated, it gives CASSQDGGENIQYF.

The J gene is TRBJ1-1, the V gene TRBV12-3 or TRBV12-4; tentatively, D is TRBD1 (5 bases). The length of the CDR3 is 15 residues. The ends were cut back, 6 bases at V and 6 bases at J, with 20 bases in the middle. The CDR3 DNA sequence: TGTGCCAGCAGCCGCGCGTTGGGGGGAGGACCTGAAGCTTTCTTT. This codes for CASSRALGGGPEAFF.

The rearrangement uses TRBV7-9 and TRBJ2-5, with D possibly TRBD1 on 6 matching bases. V lost 2 bases and J lost 3, with 13 bases in between. Germline-derived CDR1 and CDR2 are SEHNR and FQNEAQ (reference sequence). The CDR3 runs to 15 residues. The chain's CDR3 is CASSLSRDTEETQYF. In nucleotides, the CDR3 is TGTGCCAGCAGCTTAAGTCGGGACACCGAAGAGACCCAGTACTTC.

In its sample, this clonotype was seen a few times. The chain uses TRBV12-3 or TRBV12-4 and TRBJ2-5; D call uncertain. V shed 6 bases and J shed 5 bases, with 7 bases lying between them. This CDR3 comprises 11 residues. CDR3 amino acids: CASSWVETQYF. The CDR3 DNA sequence: TGTGCCAGCAGCTGGGTGGAGACCCAGTACTTC.

The V gene is TRBV20-1, the J gene TRBJ2-1; 9 bases fit TRBD2. This CDR3 comprises 13 residues. V gave up 4 bases and J gave up 10 bases; unmatched junction bases: 8. Germline V gene lookup returns CDR1 DFQATT and CDR2 SNEGSKA (reference sequence). The CDR3 DNA sequence: TGCAGTGCTACTAGCGGGGCTACAAAGGAGCAGTTCTTC. This gives the protein CSATSGATKEQFF.

This chain uses TRBV2 with TRBJ2-1; 10 bases map to TRBD1. V lost 10 bases, J lost 6 bases, and 6 bases stayed unmatched. There are 13 residues in the CDR3. Germline-derived CDR1 and CDR2 are SNHLY and FYNNEI. The CDR3 protein is CATTGGAVNEQFF. CDR3 coding DNA: TGTGCCACGACAGGGGGCGCCGTCAATGAGCAGTTCTTC.

The chain recombines TRBV11-2 with TRBJ1-6; weak D call: TRBD1 (5 bases). Trimming shortened V by 4 bases and J by 13 bases, and 8 bases separated the two germline ends. CDR3 size: 11 residues. Looked up from germline, CDR1 is SGHAT and CDR2 is FQNNGV. The CDR3 loop reads CASSSSGPLHF. The CDR3 DNA follows: TGTGCCAGCAGCTCATCAGGGCCCCTCCACTTT.

This chain connects TRBV9 to TRBJ2-1; D perhaps matches TRBD1 (6 bases). The germline CDR1 and CDR2 sequences are SGDLS and YYNGEE. The length of the CDR3 is 15 residues. The V end was cut by 0 bases, the J end by 8 bases, with 15 bases between. This CDR3 reads CASSVAGDRADEQFF. Here the CDR3 DNA reads TGTGCCAGCAGCGTAGCAGGGGATCGGGCTGATGAGCAGTTCTTC.

The chain is built from TRBV9 and TRBJ2-1; the D gene could be TRBD1 or TRBD2 (6 bases each). Germline CDR1 and CDR2: SGDLS and YYNGEE. Trimming left V 3 bases short and J 7 bases short, with 14 bases between. This CDR3 is 14 amino acids long. The CDR3 bases are TGTGCCAGCAGCGGGGGGGCTGTTTGGAATGAGCAGTTCTTC. This gives the protein CASSGGAVWNEQFF.

V is TRBV29-1 and J is TRBJ2-7; possible D gene TRBD1, 5 bases. The CDR3 totals 13 residues. The ends were cut back, 5 bases at V and 3 bases at J, with 14 bases in the middle. The germline V gene has CDR1 SQVTM and CDR2 ANQGSEA. The CDR3 DNA sequence: TGCAGCGTTTTTGTCGACAGCCACTACGAGCAGTACTTC. Its translation is CSVFVDSHYEQYF.

This sequence joins TRBV29-1 and TRBJ2-2, with D possibly called TRBD1 or TRBD2 (6 bases each). CDR1 SQVTM and CDR2 ANQGSEA come from the germline V gene. The CDR3 sequence is 13 residues long. Trimming shortened V by 8 bases and J by 5 bases, and 15 bases separated the two germline ends. DNA of the CDR3: TGCAGCACTATGGGGGGCCAAACCGGGGAGCTGTTTTTT. As protein: CSTMGGQTGELFF.

The rearrangement links TRBV9 to TRBJ2-1, with 7 nucleotides matching TRBD2. In germline, CDR1 is SGDLS, CDR2 YYNGEE. The junction had 5 bases not matched to a gene; V was cut back by 0 bases and J by 8 bases. The CDR3 covers 14 residues. The CDR3 DNA reads TGTGCCAGCAGCGTAGAGTGGGGGGGGGATGAGCAGTTCTTC. This gives the protein CASSVEWGGDEQFF.

This clonotype has a handful of counts. At one end the junction does not follow the germline gene, possibly because of a read error. The chain carries TRBV7-7 and TRBJ2-7, with D uncertain. Germline CDR1 is SSHAT and CDR2 is FNYEAQ (reference sequence). This CDR3 region has 14 residues. The CDR3 nucleotides read TGTGCTAGCAGCTTAGTGCTAGGTGACGGGGAGCAGTACTTC. Protein: CASSLVLGDGEQYF.

This clonotype was seen more than once but under ten times. V gene TRBV6-1 combines with J gene TRBJ1-2, with 7 bases identical to TRBD1. The CDR3 is 18 amino acids. Trimming took 7 bases from V and 1 from J; bases not matched to a gene: 18. CDR1 and CDR2 from the germline V gene are MNHNS and SASEGT. The CDR3 DNA reads as TGTGCCAGCAACCAAAAAGCCGGGACAGATAAACTTAACTATGGCTACACCTTC. Translated: CASNQKAGTDKLNYGYTF.

This clonotype was recorded a few times. The rearrangement uses TRBV29-1 and TRBJ1-2, with unresolved D. CDR3 length: 15 amino acids. CDR1 and CDR2 (germline): SQVTM, ANQGSEA. V lost 4 bases and J 1 base, leaving 16 bases between the germline ends. DNA for the CDR3: TGCAGCGTTGTGGCGTCAGCCCAGGTTAACTATGGCTACACCTTC. Translating gives CSVVASAQVNYGYTF.

This clonotype was found a few times. The V call is TRBV14, the J call TRBJ1-2; D unresolved. Germline V gene data show CDR1 as SGHDN and CDR2 as FVKESK. Trimming cost V 0 bases and J 4 bases, with 12 bases left between them. This CDR3 contains 15 residues. CDR3 sequence reads: CASSQDTGILYGYTF. In nucleotides, the CDR3 is TGTGCCAGCAGCCAAGACACGGGGATTCTCTATGGCTACACCTTC.

This clonotype was counted between two and nine times. The gene calls are TRBV9 and TRBJ2-1; no reliable D call. Trimming left V 0 bases short and J 9 bases short, with 7 bases between. The CDR3 sequence is 12 residues long. Germline V gene data show CDR1 as SGDLS and CDR2 as YYNGEE. The chain's CDR3 is CASSVGVSEQFF. The DNA of the CDR3 is TGTGCCAGCAGCGTAGGCGTTAGTGAGCAGTTCTTC.

This clonotype showed up just once. It may be a read error: a sequence one base away is much more abundant. This chain links TRBV12-3 or TRBV12-4 with TRBJ2-7, with D possibly called TRBD1 or TRBD2 (5 bases each). The CDR3 is made up of 14 amino acids. The CDR3 coding sequence is TGTGTCAGCAGTCCCCACCGGGACGGATACGAGCAGTACTTC. This gives the protein CVSSPHRDGYEQYF.

J is TRBJ2-2 and V is TRBV6-5; 7 nucleotides agree with TRBD2. Germline CDR1 reads MNHEY; CDR2 reads SVGAGI. This CDR3 is built from 15 residues. The J segment lost 4 bases and the V segment lost 2 bases, leaving 4 bases of the junction unmatched. The CDR3 here is CASSYDGRPTGELFF. CDR3 in DNA: TGTGCCAGCAGTTACGACGGGAGGCCCACCGGGGAGCTGTTTTTT.

The rearrangement joins TRBV9 to TRBJ1-5; D remains ambiguous. Trimming removed 1 base from V and 11 bases from J, with 7 bases in between. CDR1 is SGDLS and CDR2 is YYNGEE in the germline V gene. The CDR3 extends over 11 amino acids. The CDR3 sequence: CASSVRITQHF. As DNA, the CDR3 is TGTGCCAGCAGCGTACGGATTACCCAGCATTTT.

This clonotype was seen a few times. This sequence joins TRBV25-1 and TRBJ2-5; no clear D. Germline-derived CDR1 and CDR2 are MGHDK and SYGVNS. The V gene lost 1 base and the J gene lost 1 base, with 7 bases spanning the gap. This CDR3 is 14 amino acids long. CDR3 region: CASSELGIQETQYF. As DNA, the CDR3 is TGTGCCAGCAGTGAATTAGGTATCCAAGAGACCCAGTACTTC.